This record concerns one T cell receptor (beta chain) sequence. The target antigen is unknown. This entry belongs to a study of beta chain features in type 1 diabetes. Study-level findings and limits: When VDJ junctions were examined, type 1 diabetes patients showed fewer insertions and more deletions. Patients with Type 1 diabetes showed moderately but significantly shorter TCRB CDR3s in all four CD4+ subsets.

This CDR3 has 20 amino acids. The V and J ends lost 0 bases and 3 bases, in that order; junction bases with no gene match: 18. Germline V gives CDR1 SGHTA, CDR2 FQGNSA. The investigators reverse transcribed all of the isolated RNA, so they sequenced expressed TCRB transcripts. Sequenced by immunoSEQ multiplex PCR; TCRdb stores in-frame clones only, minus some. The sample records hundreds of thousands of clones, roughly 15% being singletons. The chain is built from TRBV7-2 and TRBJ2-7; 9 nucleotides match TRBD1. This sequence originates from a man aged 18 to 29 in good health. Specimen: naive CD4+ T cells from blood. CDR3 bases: TGTGCCAGCAGCTTAGCTGGGACAGGGCGAGGCGTGGGGGAACTCTACGAGCAGTACTTC. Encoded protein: CASSLAGTGRGVGELYEQYF.